The 20 T cell receptor beta chains presented below share a single source sample, sequenced in a study of T cell responses to AZD1222 COVID-19 vaccine. Clones were read by immunoSEQ multiplex PCR, and TCRdb kept only the in-frame ones, dropping some. The sample yields about 120,000 clones, 80% to 95% seen once. The material sequenced was peripheral blood, taken on day 0 of AZD1222 vaccination. These receptors were taken from an adult in good health.

The genes are TRBV6-1 and TRBJ2-6; no firm D call. The CDR3 covers 14 residues. With 3 bases removed from V and 0 bases from J, the gap between germline ends came to 3 bases. Per germline, CDR1 MNHNS and CDR2 SASEGT. CDR3 DNA: TGTGCCAGCAGTGACGGCTCTGGGGCCAACGTCCTGACTTTC. Encoded protein: CASSDGSGANVLTF.

The chain couples TRBV30 to TRBJ1-4; 12 bases map to TRBD1. Germline V gene data show CDR1 as GTSNPN and CDR2 as SVGIG (reference sequence). V dropped 8 bases and J dropped 10; count of bases not matched to a gene: 5. The CDR3 has 12 residues. The CDR3 protein is CAGGQGAGKLFF. The CDR3 region has the DNA TGTGCCGGGGGACAGGGGGCGGGAAAACTGTTTTTT.

The chain joins TRBV7-2 to TRBJ1-2, with a weak D call TRBD1 (6 bases). Germline V lookup: CDR1 SGHTA, CDR2 FQGNSA. The CDR3 has 15 residues. V gave up 5 bases and J gave up 4 bases, with 17 bases separating them. Here the CDR3 DNA reads TGTGCCAGCAGCCCGCGGCCCAGGGGAATCTATGGCTACACCTTC. Encoded protein: CASSPRPRGIYGYTF.

The chain employs TRBV2 and TRBJ1-3; 8 nucleotides line up with TRBD1. Germline V gene lookup returns CDR1 SNHLY and CDR2 FYNNEI. The trim removed 5 bases at V and 0 bases at J, leaving 6 bases unmatched. This CDR3 comprises 16 residues. The CDR3 loop reads CASSSETGASGNTIYF. For the CDR3, the DNA is TGTGCCAGCAGTTCTGAGACAGGGGCCTCTGGAAACACCATATATTTT.

This chain joins TRBV7-9 and TRBJ1-1, with D possibly matching TRBD1 (5 bases). The CDR3 extends over 13 amino acids. In germline, CDR1 is SEHNR, CDR2 FQNEAQ (reference sequence). The ends were cut back, 4 bases at V and 8 bases at J, with 14 bases in the middle. The CDR3 DNA is TGTGCCAGCAGCTCGGCGACGGGACGGGAAGCTTTCTTT. Translated: CASSSATGREAFF.

The chain employs TRBV14 and TRBJ2-7, with TRBD1 matching over 8 bases. Trimming cost V 1 base and J 3 bases; bases outside gene matches: 5. Per the germline V gene, CDR1 is SGHDN and CDR2 is FVKESK. The CDR3 spans 15 residues. CDR3 sequence reads: CASSQGQGPFYEQYF. CDR3 nucleotide sequence: TGTGCCAGCAGCCAAGGACAGGGGCCCTTCTACGAGCAGTACTTC. Filled out from reference TRBV14 and TRBJ2-7, the complete variable domain reads EAGVTQFPSHSVIEKGQTVTLRCDPISGHDNLYWYRRVMGKEIKFLLHFVKESKQDESGMPNNRFLAERTGGTYSTLKVQPAELEDSGVYFCASSQGQGPFYEQYFGPGTRLTVT.

For the CDR3, the DNA is TGCGCCAGCAGCCAAGAGAGGGCACTTTCCTACAATGAGCAGTTCTTC. This gives the protein CASSQERALSYNEQFF. This chain uses TRBV4-3 with TRBJ2-1, with D perhaps TRBD2 (5 bases). This CDR3 comprises 16 residues. The germline gives CDR1 LGHNA, CDR2 YSLEER. Trimming left V 0 bases short and J 1 base short, with 10 bases between.

The chain is built from TRBV19 and TRBJ2-7; D may be TRBD2 (6 bases). Germline V gene sequence: CDR1 LNHDA, CDR2 SQIVND (reference sequence). The V end lost 7 bases, the J end lost 2 bases, and 12 bases lay between the germline ends. The CDR3 length is 13 residues. The CDR3 region is CASNKGGPYEQYF. CDR3 bases: TGTGCCAGTAACAAGGGAGGACCCTACGAGCAGTACTTC. The whole variable domain, remainder taken from reference TRBV19 and TRBJ2-7, is DGGITQSPKYLFRKEGQNVTLSCEQNLNHDAMYWYRQDPGQGLRLIYYSQIVNDFQKGDIAEGYSVSREKKESFPLTVTSAQKNPTAFYLCASNKGGPYEQYFGPGTRLTVT.

V gene TRBV7-9 combines with J gene TRBJ1-1; possible D gene TRBD1, 6 bases. Deletions cut 1 base from V and 4 bases from J, with 13 bases between. Germline CDR1 and CDR2: SEHNR and FQNEAQ (reference sequence). The CDR3 extends over 15 amino acids. The CDR3 DNA is TGTGCCAGCAGCTTAGAGCAGGGGATGGTCACTGAAGCTTTCTTT. This sequence encodes CASSLEQGMVTEAFF.

This clone was recorded once. V usage is TRBV28 and J usage is TRBJ1-3; D unclear. There are 14 residues in the CDR3. The V and J ends lost 4 bases and 2 bases respectively, with 9 bases between them. CDR1 and CDR2 from the germline V gene are MDHEN and SYDVKM. CDR3 coding DNA: TGTGCCAGCAGTTCCCGTGGCACTGGAAACACCATATATTTT. Protein: CASSSRGTGNTIYF.

The chain carries TRBV2 and TRBJ1-1; D call uncertain. Germline CDR1 is SNHLY and CDR2 is FYNNEI. The CDR3 has 12 residues. Trimming left V 1 base short and J 5 bases short, with 5 bases between. The CDR3 DNA is TGTGCCAGCAGTGAAGGGGATACTGAAGCTTTCTTT. It is translated as CASSEGDTEAFF.

The chain links TRBV2 to TRBJ1-1, with no clear D. V was clipped by 8 bases and J by 0 bases, with 7 bases between them. CDR3 length: 12 amino acids. In germline, CDR1 is SNHLY, CDR2 FYNNEI. The CDR3 DNA follows: TGTGCCAGCGACGAAATGAACACTGAAGCTTTCTTT. Translating it yields CASDEMNTEAFF.

The V and J genes are TRBV7-9 and TRBJ2-3; TRBD1 aligns across 7 bases. CDR3 length: 16 amino acids. Germline assignment: CDR1 SEHNR and CDR2 FQNEAQ (reference sequence). Trimming removed 5 bases from V and 3 bases from J; junction bases left unmatched: 11. Here the CDR3 reads CASSPAGQVGTDTQYF. For the CDR3, the DNA is TGTGCCAGCAGCCCAGCAGGACAGGTTGGGACAGATACGCAGTATTTT.

A single count supports this clone. The rearrangement links TRBV5-3 to TRBJ1-1, with a tentative D call TRBD1 (5 bases). TRBV5-3 is classed as an ORF, of uncertain function. There are 16 residues in the CDR3. V lost 3 bases and J lost 1, with 16 bases in between. CDR3 DNA: TGTGCCAGAAGCTCGGGACGAAGTAAAAGGAACACTGAAGCTTTCTTT. It codes for CARSSGRSKRNTEAFF.

The chain recombines TRBV6-5 with TRBJ2-7; 10 bases map to TRBD1. Germline lookup yields CDR1 MNHEY and CDR2 SVGAGI. The CDR3 is 15 residues long. The V segment lost 2 bases and the J segment 4 bases; nucleotides outside the gene matches: 5. CDR3 DNA: TGTGCCAGCAGTTACGGGGACAGGGGCGGATACGAGCAGTACTTC. Protein: CASSYGDRGGYEQYF.

The V and J genes are TRBV10-1 and TRBJ2-1, with TRBD2 identical over 9 bases. Germline CDR1 is WNHNN and CDR2 is SYGVQD (reference sequence). The CDR3 is 17 amino acids. Unmatched junction bases numbered 7, after V lost 4 bases and J lost 0 bases. The CDR3 protein is CASSGGNSGSSYNEQFF. CDR3 nucleotides: TGCGCCAGCAGTGGGGGGAATAGCGGGAGCTCCTACAATGAGCAGTTCTTC.

The chain couples TRBV28 to TRBJ2-3, with TRBD2 matching over 12 bases. The junction had 7 bases not matched to a gene; V was cut back by 7 bases and J by 2 bases. Germline values: CDR1 MDHEN, CDR2 SYDVKM. The length of the CDR3 is 16 residues. DNA for the CDR3: TGTGCCAGCACCCTCTGGACTAGCGGGAACACAGATACGCAGTATTTT. This sequence encodes CASTLWTSGNTDTQYF.

The rearrangement uses TRBV28 and TRBJ1-1; the D gene is possibly TRBD1 (6 bases). The CDR3 is 12 residues long. V lost 5 bases and J lost 8, with 12 bases in between. Germline values: CDR1 MDHEN, CDR2 SYDVKM. As DNA, the CDR3 is TGTGCCAGCAGTGGGGGCGCAGTAGAAGCTTTCTTT. Its protein product is CASSGGAVEAFF.

This clone appeared once. CDR3 sequence reads: CASSGGGTSNNEQFF. CDR3 sequence (DNA): TGTGCCAGCAGTGGTGGGGGGACGTCAAACAATGAGCAGTTCTTC. The chain recombines TRBV6-4 with TRBJ2-1; D might be TRBD2 (6 bases). This CDR3 is 15 amino acids long. Germline lookup yields CDR1 MRHNA and CDR2 SNTAGT. V lost 4 bases, J lost 5 bases, and 15 bases lay in between.

This rearrangement joins TRBV5-4 to TRBJ1-6, with D tentatively TRBD1 (5 bases). Per the germline V gene, CDR1 is SGHNT and CDR2 is YYREEE (reference sequence). CDR3 length: 14 residues. The ends were cut back, 0 bases at V and 7 bases at J, with 8 bases in the middle. The CDR3: CASSLGQTNSPLHF. The CDR3 coding sequence is TGTGCCAGCAGCTTGGGACAGACAAATTCACCCCTCCACTTT.